This TCR beta chain is drawn from a study of metastatic and nonmetastatic thyroid tumors. Germline trimming cut 8 bases from V and 10 bases from J; bases unmatched to any gene: 8. Per the germline V gene, CDR1 is WSHSY and CDR2 is SAAADI. CDR3 length equals 11 residues. Study-wide results and caveats: Within blood and tumor, benign nodules reportedly had significantly lower TCR beta diversity than malignant thyroid tumors did.

Per the original data handling: Differences in CDR3 between clinicopathological groups were drawn on to build a classifier intended to discriminate distant-metastatic papillary thyroid cancer patients. TCRdb re-analyzed the PCR reads using MiXCR. The V and J calls reflect TCRdb's pipeline rather than the authors' work. The table records 65,000 or so clones, more than 3.5% of them present only once. No patient had received any treatment before thyroid surgery. Many counts were recorded for this clone. Its target is unknown. This TCR was sampled from a female donor with papillary thyroid cancer or a benign thyroid nodule (not recorded which). Some clones in this sample may be carry-over from other donors' samples. This sequence joins TRBV10-2 and TRBJ2-7; 7 bases line up with TRBD1. The sample comprised blood. The CDR3 DNA sequence: TGCGCCAGCGGGGTGGGGACAGAACAGTACTTC. Translating it yields CASGVGTEQYF.